This passage covers 29 T cell receptor beta chains from one sample sequenced in a study of cytomegalovirus exposure and HLA in healthy donors. PCR involved 60 Vbeta and 13 Jbeta primers. Repertoires were generated with immunoSEQ multiplex PCR, while TCRdb's copy carries only in-frame clones and drops some. This specimen shows 150,000 or so clones; the ten leading clones hold 1.5% to 2%. The sequenced material came from PBMCs. These receptors were collected from a woman aged 45-60 years in good health and CMV-seronegative.

The chain combines TRBV30 with TRBJ1-2; 10 nucleotides align to TRBD1. This CDR3 is built from 14 residues. Losses at the gene ends were 8 bases for V and 6 bases for J; bases not matched to a gene: 12. Germline CDR1 GTSNPN, CDR2 SVGIG (reference sequence). The CDR3 bases are TGTGCCGTTGCACGGGACAGGGGATCTCATGGCTACACCTTC. As protein: CAVARDRGSHGYTF.

The chain recombines TRBV7-2 with TRBJ1-5, with TRBD1 as a possible D gene (5 bases). Germline V lookup: CDR1 SGHTA, CDR2 FQGNSA. The length of the CDR3 is 13 residues. V lost 4 bases, J lost 5 bases, and 9 bases lay in between. The CDR3 is CASSSDIHQPQHF. CDR3 coding DNA: TGTGCCAGCAGCTCGGACATACATCAGCCCCAGCATTTT.

As to this clone: The identical CDR3 is also encoded by other nucleotide sequences in the sample. The chain employs TRBV5-1 and TRBJ2-7; D unresolved. Germline values: CDR1 SGHRS, CDR2 YFSETQ. V was trimmed by 0 bases and J by 0 bases, leaving 10 bases between them. CDR3 size: 15 residues. CDR3 bases: TGCGCCAGCAGCTTGGCCGAGTTGAGCTCCTACGAGCAGTACTTC. It translates to CASSLAELSSYEQYF.

CDR3 coding DNA: TGTGCCAGCAGCTTGGGCATCTTGGGAGCTTTCTTT. This translates into CASSLGILGAFF. J is TRBJ1-1 and V is TRBV7-9; D is undetermined. The CDR3 sequence is 12 residues long. Germline CDR1 reads SEHNR; CDR2 reads FQNEAQ (reference sequence). V lost 3 bases and J 10 bases, leaving 12 bases between the germline ends.

The chain couples TRBV10-1 to TRBJ1-1, with D possibly matching TRBD1 (6 bases). Germline assignment: CDR1 WNHNN and CDR2 SYGVQD (reference sequence). The CDR3 contains 15 residues. The germline V and J ends were trimmed by 4 bases and 3 bases, with 15 bases remaining between them. In DNA, the CDR3 is TGCGCCAGCAGTGGCATGGTAAGGGGGTACACTGAAGCTTTCTTT. Protein product: CASSGMVRGYTEAFF.

The chain joins TRBV18 to TRBJ2-5; 11 nucleotides agree with TRBD1. Germline V gene lookup returns CDR1 KGHSH and CDR2 LQKENI. Unmatched junction bases numbered 11, after V lost 3 bases and J lost 5 bases. This CDR3 has 17 amino acids. This chain's CDR3 is CASSPSDRGRLRETQYF. Written as DNA, the CDR3 is TGTGCCAGCTCACCCTCGGACAGGGGGCGTCTTAGGGAGACCCAGTACTTC.

The chain is built from TRBV5-1 and TRBJ1-1, with 8 bases matching TRBD1. There are 14 residues in the CDR3. Germline loops: CDR1 SGHRS, CDR2 YFSETQ. V lost 3 bases, J lost 3 bases, and 4 bases stayed unmatched. This CDR3 is CASSSQGAHTEAFF. The CDR3 DNA sequence: TGCGCCAGCAGCTCCCAGGGGGCGCACACTGAAGCTTTCTTT.

This chain uses TRBV7-2 with TRBJ1-2, with D possibly matching TRBD1 (5 bases). The germline CDR1 and CDR2 sequences are SGHTA and FQGNSA. Deletions cut 5 bases from V and 4 bases from J, with 14 bases between. The CDR3 consists of 14 residues. The CDR3 bases are TGTGCCAGCAGCCTACCCTGGAGGGGCTATGGCTACACCTTC. It yields the protein CASSLPWRGYGYTF.

The J gene is TRBJ1-4, the V gene TRBV28; 10 nucleotides align to TRBD1. This CDR3 has 19 amino acids. Germline V gene lookup returns CDR1 MDHEN and CDR2 SYDVKM. V lost 5 bases, J lost 5 bases, and 17 bases stayed unmatched. CDR3 amino acids: CASSRRQGAMGWDNEKLFF. The DNA for the CDR3 is TGTGCCAGCAGTCGAAGACAGGGGGCGATGGGGTGGGACAATGAAAAACTGTTTTTT. Drawing the rest from reference TRBV28 and TRBJ1-4, the complete variable domain is DVKVTQSSRYLVKRTGEKVFLECVQDMDHENMFWYRQDPGLGLRLIYFSYDVKMKEKGDIPEGYSVSREKKERFSLILESASTNQTSMYLCASSRRQGAMGWDNEKLFFGSGTQLSVL.

V and J are TRBV6-1 and TRBJ2-3, with 9 bases that match TRBD2. The CDR3 sequence is 16 residues long. V lost 3 bases to trimming and J lost 2 bases; unmatched junction nucleotides: 6. Germline CDR1 reads MNHNS; CDR2 reads SASEGT. CDR3 sequence: CASSDLAGRNTDTQYF. CDR3 nucleotides: TGTGCCAGCAGTGACCTAGCGGGGCGAAACACAGATACGCAGTATTTT.

The J gene is TRBJ2-2, the V gene TRBV20-1; no clear D gene. The germline V gene has CDR1 DFQATT and CDR2 SNEGSKA (reference sequence). The CDR3 runs to 11 residues. Trimming took off 6 bases at V and 10 bases at J, with 12 bases between the two ends. CDR3 residues: CSAPRYTELFF. The CDR3 nucleotides read TGCAGTGCCCCCCGATACACGGAGCTGTTTTTT.

J is TRBJ2-3 and V is TRBV15, with D possibly TRBD2 on 6 matching bases. The CDR3 length is 16 residues. Trimming left V 3 bases short and J 4 bases short, with 17 bases between. Germline V gene sequence: CDR1 LNHNV, CDR2 YYDKDF (reference sequence). For the CDR3, the DNA is TGTGCCACCAGCAGGGAAACCGGGGGTACCTCAGATACGCAGTATTTT. Its translation is CATSRETGGTSDTQYF.

J is TRBJ1-1 and V is TRBV7-9; a weak D match, TRBD1 (6 bases). The CDR3 length is 14 residues. The V and J ends lost 5 bases and 5 bases respectively, with 15 bases between them. Germline CDR1 is SEHNR and CDR2 is FQNEAQ (reference sequence). This CDR3 is CASSQTGWGTEAFF. Written as DNA, the CDR3 is TGTGCCAGCAGCCAAACAGGGTGGGGAACTGAAGCTTTCTTT.

The V and J genes are TRBV28 and TRBJ1-5; 9 nucleotides match TRBD1. Trimming removed 4 bases from V and 7 bases from J; junction bases left unmatched: 8. The germline V gene encodes CDR1 MDHEN and CDR2 SYDVKM. CDR3 length: 15 residues. The CDR3 here is CASSYPGQGGQPQHF. CDR3 bases: TGTGCCAGCAGTTACCCGGGACAGGGCGGCCAGCCCCAGCATTTT. Combining the CDR3 with reference TRBV28 and TRBJ1-5 gives the whole variable domain DVKVTQSSRYLVKRTGEKVFLECVQDMDHENMFWYRQDPGLGLRLIYFSYDVKMKEKGDIPEGYSVSREKKERFSLILESASTNQTSMYLCASSYPGQGGQPQHFGDGTRLSIL.

The gene calls are TRBV5-1 and TRBJ2-2, with a possible D match to TRBD1 (6 bases). The CDR3 extends over 15 amino acids. V was shortened by 0 bases and J by 4 bases, with 10 bases between the two germline ends. Germline loops: CDR1 SGHRS, CDR2 YFSETQ. CDR3: CASSLEGQATGELFF. The CDR3 bases are TGCGCCAGCAGCTTGGAGGGACAAGCCACCGGGGAGCTGTTTTTT.

The chain has TRBV28 and TRBJ1-1; no firm D call. The germline CDR1 and CDR2 sequences are MDHEN and SYDVKM. Trimming removed 6 bases at V and 5 bases at J, with 10 bases between. The CDR3 contains 12 residues. In DNA, the CDR3 is TGTGCCAGCAGCCCCCCGGGGACTGAAGCTTTCTTT. Amino acids: CASSPPGTEAFF.

The rearrangement joins TRBV6-5 to TRBJ2-7; weak D call: TRBD2 (5 bases). This CDR3 has 14 residues. V lost 2 bases and J lost 5, with 13 bases in between. Per the germline V gene, CDR1 is MNHEY and CDR2 is SVGAGI. In DNA, the CDR3 is TGTGCCAGCAGTTACCCCGACCGAGGGAACGAGCAGTACTTC. Its translation: CASSYPDRGNEQYF.

Concerning this clone itself: The same CDR3 can be traced to other DNA sequences in this sample. The V call is TRBV5-1, the J call TRBJ2-5; no definite D call. The V end was cut by 0 bases, the J end by 5 bases, with 5 bases between. The CDR3 sequence is 12 residues long. Germline CDR1 reads SGHRS; CDR2 reads YFSETQ. The CDR3 region is CASSLAGETQYF. In nucleotides, the CDR3 is TGCGCCAGCAGCTTGGCCGGGGAGACCCAGTACTTC.

This rearrangement joins TRBV27 to TRBJ2-7, with a possible D match to TRBD1 (6 bases). Trimming shortened V by 6 bases and J by 6 bases, and 18 bases separated the two germline ends. Germline CDR1 and CDR2: MNHEY and SMNVEV (reference sequence). This CDR3 is 14 amino acids long. The DNA for the CDR3 is TGTGCCAGCAGCCCAGGGGTCTCCGCGTCCGAGCAGTACTTC. Translated, it gives CASSPGVSASEQYF.

The CDR3 region has the DNA TGTGCCAGTAGTGGCTCCTGGACTCCACGCTCCTACGAGCAGTACTTC. Translating gives CASSGSWTPRSYEQYF. The chain has TRBV19 and TRBJ2-7, with D possibly TRBD2 on 5 matching bases. Germline loops: CDR1 LNHDA, CDR2 SQIVND (reference sequence). V was trimmed by 5 bases and J by 0 bases, leaving 17 bases between them. The CDR3 is 16 amino acids.

The chain combines TRBV7-2 with TRBJ1-1; the match to TRBD1 covers 8 bases. Losses at the gene ends were 5 bases for V and 11 bases for J; bases not matched to a gene: 10. CDR1 and CDR2 from the germline V gene are SGHTA and FQGNSA. The CDR3 has 13 amino acids. CDR3 residues: CASSPRRTGSAFF. The CDR3 nucleotides are TGTGCCAGCAGCCCGAGACGGACAGGGAGTGCTTTCTTT.

The chain couples TRBV4-1 to TRBJ1-2; D unresolved. Trimming stripped 5 bases from V and 2 bases from J, with 12 bases between. Germline CDR1 MGHRA, CDR2 YSYEKL. The CDR3 has 14 amino acids. The DNA of the CDR3 is TGCGCCAGCAGCTCCCGGGGAACCAACTATGGCTACACCTTC. This codes for CASSSRGTNYGYTF.

This chain joins TRBV5-5 and TRBJ1-2, with 9 bases identical to TRBD1. V gave up 7 bases and J gave up 1 base; unmatched junction bases: 14. Germline V gene data show CDR1 as SGHKS and CDR2 as YYEKEE (reference sequence). This CDR3 has 17 amino acids. The CDR3 bases are TGTGCCAGCTACTCCGGTCTGAGGACAGGGGTTAACTATGGCTACACCTTC. Its protein product is CASYSGLRTGVNYGYTF.

This chain links TRBV9 with TRBJ1-6, with 8 bases that match TRBD1. J lost 5 bases, V lost 4 bases, and 2 bases had no gene match. The germline V gene has CDR1 SGDLS and CDR2 YYNGEE. The CDR3 runs to 14 residues. For the CDR3, the DNA is TGTGCCAGCAGCCCGGGACAGGATAATTCACCCCTCCACTTT. Its translation: CASSPGQDNSPLHF.

This chain links TRBV6-1 with TRBJ2-7; a weak D match, TRBD1 (6 bases). Looked up from germline, CDR1 is MNHNS and CDR2 is SASEGT. The CDR3 runs 15 residues. Between the trimmed V and J ends, which lost 2 bases and 4 bases, there was a span of 15 bases. CDR3 DNA sequence: TGTGCCAGCAGTGAACTGGGGCAGGGGCTTTACGAGCAGTACTTC. Translation gives CASSELGQGLYEQYF.

The chain carries TRBV11-1 and TRBJ2-7; no clear D gene. The CDR3 has 12 residues. The germline V gene has CDR1 SGHAT and CDR2 FQDESV (reference sequence). Trimming pared 1 base from V and 2 bases from J, leaving 3 bases between. The CDR3 here is CASSLGTYEQYF. CDR3 DNA: TGTGCCAGCAGCTTAGGTACCTACGAGCAGTACTTC. Based on the CDR3 plus reference TRBV11-1 and TRBJ2-7, the full variable domain is EAEVAQSPRYKITEKSQAVAFWCDPISGHATLYWYRQILGQGPELLVQFQDESVVDDSQLPKDRFSAERLKGVDSTLKIQPAELGDSAMYLCASSLGTYEQYFGPGTRLTVT.

The rearrangement uses TRBV5-1 and TRBJ2-5; 8 nucleotides line up with TRBD2. From germline, CDR1 is SGHRS and CDR2 YFSETQ. J was trimmed by 5 bases and V by 3 bases; bases with no gene match: 9. The CDR3 spans 15 residues. In DNA, the CDR3 is TGCGCCAGCAGCTCGGTGGCTAGCGGGCCGGAGACCCAGTACTTC. Translated: CASSSVASGPETQYF.

The chain employs TRBV29-1 and TRBJ2-5, with TRBD1 identical over 12 bases. The J segment lost 4 bases and the V segment lost 3 bases, leaving 3 bases of the junction unmatched. The CDR3 loop spans 14 amino acids. The V gene's germline CDR1 is SQVTM and CDR2 ANQGSEA. The chain's CDR3 is CSVERGQGAETQYF. In DNA, the CDR3 is TGCAGCGTTGAGCGGGGACAGGGGGCAGAGACCCAGTACTTC.

The chain is built from TRBV27 and TRBJ2-7, with TRBD2 identical over 8 bases. CDR3 length: 15 residues. V gave up 2 bases and J gave up 0 bases; unmatched junction bases: 3. CDR1 is MNHEY, CDR2 SMNVEV, per germline (reference sequence). CDR3 nucleotides: TGTGCCAGCAGTTTAGAGGCGGGAGGCTCCTACGAGCAGTACTTC. This codes for CASSLEAGGSYEQYF.